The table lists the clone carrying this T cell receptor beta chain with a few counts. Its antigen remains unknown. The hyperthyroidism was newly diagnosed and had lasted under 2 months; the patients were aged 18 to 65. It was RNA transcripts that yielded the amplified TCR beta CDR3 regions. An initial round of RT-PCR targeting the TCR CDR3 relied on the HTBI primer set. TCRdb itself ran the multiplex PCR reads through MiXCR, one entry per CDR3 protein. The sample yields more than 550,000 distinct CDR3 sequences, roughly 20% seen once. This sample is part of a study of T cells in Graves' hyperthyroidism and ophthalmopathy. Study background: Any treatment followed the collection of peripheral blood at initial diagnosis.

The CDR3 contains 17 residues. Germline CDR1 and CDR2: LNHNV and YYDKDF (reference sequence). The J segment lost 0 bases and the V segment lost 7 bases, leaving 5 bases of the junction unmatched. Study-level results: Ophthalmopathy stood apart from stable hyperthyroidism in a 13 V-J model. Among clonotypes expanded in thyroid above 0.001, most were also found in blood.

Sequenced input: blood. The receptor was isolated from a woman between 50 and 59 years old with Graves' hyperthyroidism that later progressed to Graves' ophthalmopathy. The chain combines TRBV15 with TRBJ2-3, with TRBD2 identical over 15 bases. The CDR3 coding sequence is TGTGCCACCACGGGACTAGCGGGGGGCAGGAGCACAGATACGCAGTATTTT. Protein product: CATTGLAGGRSTDTQYF. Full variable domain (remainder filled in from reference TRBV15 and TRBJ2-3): DAMVIQNPRYQVTQFGKPVTLSCSQTLNHNVMYWYQQKSSQAPKLLFHYYDKDFNNEADTPDNFQSRRPNTSFCFLDIRSPGLGDTAMYLCATTGLAGGRSTDTQYFGPGTRLTVL.